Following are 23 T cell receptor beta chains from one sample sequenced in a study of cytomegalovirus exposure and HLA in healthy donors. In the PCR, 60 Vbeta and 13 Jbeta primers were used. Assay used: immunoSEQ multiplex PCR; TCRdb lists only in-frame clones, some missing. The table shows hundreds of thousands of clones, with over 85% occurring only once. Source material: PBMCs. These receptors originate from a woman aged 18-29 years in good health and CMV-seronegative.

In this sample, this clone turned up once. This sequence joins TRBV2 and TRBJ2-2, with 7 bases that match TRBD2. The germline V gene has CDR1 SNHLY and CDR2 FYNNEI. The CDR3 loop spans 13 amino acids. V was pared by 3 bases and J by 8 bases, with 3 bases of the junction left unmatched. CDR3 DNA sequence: TGTGCCAGCAGTGAGGGAGGGTTAGGGGAGCTGTTTTTT. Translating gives CASSEGGLGELFF.

The CDR3 is CASRTSGGPGELFF. The CDR3 nucleotides read TGTGCCAGCAGGACTAGCGGGGGCCCCGGGGAGCTGTTTTTT. The rearrangement uses TRBV6-1 and TRBJ2-2; 12 positions agree with TRBD2. CDR3 size: 14 residues. V trimming: 6 bases; J trimming: 6 bases; junction bases outside the gene matches: 2. Germline V gene sequence: CDR1 MNHNS, CDR2 SASEGT.

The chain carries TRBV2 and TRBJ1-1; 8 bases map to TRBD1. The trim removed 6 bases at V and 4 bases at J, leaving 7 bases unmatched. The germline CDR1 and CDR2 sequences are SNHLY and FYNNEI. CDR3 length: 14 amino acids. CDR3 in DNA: TGTGCCAGCAGGACGGACAGGGTGCGCACTGAAGCTTTCTTT. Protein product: CASRTDRVRTEAFF.

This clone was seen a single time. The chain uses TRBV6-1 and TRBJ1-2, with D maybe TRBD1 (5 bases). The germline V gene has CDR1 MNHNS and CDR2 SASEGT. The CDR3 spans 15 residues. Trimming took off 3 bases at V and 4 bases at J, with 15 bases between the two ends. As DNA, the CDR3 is TGTGCCAGCAGTGAGAGCGACAGCCCGCGCTATGGCTACACCTTC. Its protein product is CASSESDSPRYGYTF.

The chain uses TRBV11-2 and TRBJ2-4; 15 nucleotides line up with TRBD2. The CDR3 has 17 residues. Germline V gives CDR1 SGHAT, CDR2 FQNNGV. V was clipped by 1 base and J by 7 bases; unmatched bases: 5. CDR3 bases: TGTGCCAGCAGCTTAGCCGGGACTAGCGGGGGGTGGAACATTCAGTACTTC. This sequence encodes CASSLAGTSGGWNIQYF.

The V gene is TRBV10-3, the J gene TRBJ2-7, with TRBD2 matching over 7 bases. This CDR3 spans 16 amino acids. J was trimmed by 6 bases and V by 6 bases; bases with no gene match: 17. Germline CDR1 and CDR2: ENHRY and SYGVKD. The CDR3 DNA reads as TGTGCCATCAGAGACGGGGGGAGGGGCCGGGACGGCGAGCAGTACTTC. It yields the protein CAIRDGGRGRDGEQYF.

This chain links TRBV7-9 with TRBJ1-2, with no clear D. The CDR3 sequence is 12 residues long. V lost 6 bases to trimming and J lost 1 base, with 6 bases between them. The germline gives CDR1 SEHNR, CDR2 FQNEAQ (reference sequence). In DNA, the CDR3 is TGTGCCAGCAGTCGTAATAACTATGGCTACACCTTC. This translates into CASSRNNYGYTF.

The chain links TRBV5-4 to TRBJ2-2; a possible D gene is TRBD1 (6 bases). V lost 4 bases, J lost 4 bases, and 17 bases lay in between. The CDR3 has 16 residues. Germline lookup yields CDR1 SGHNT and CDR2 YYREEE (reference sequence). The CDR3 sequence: CASSPKGQSSTGELFF. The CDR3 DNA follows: TGTGCCAGCAGCCCCAAAGGACAGTCCTCCACCGGGGAGCTGTTTTTT.

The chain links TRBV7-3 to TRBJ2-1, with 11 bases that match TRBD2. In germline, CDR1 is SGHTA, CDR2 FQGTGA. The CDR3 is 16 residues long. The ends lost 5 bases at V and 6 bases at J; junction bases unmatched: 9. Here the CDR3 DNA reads TGTGCCAGCAGCCCCTCCGGGACTAGCGGACCCAATGAGCAGTTCTTC. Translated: CASSPSGTSGPNEQFF.

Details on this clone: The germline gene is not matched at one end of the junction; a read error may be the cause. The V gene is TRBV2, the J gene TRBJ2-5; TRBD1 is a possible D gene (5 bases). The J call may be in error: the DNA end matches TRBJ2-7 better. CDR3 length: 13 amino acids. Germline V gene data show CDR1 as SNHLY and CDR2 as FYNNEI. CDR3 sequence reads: CASREGVTDEQYF. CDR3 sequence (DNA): TGTGCCAGCAGAGAAGGGGTGACTGACGAGCAGTACTTC.

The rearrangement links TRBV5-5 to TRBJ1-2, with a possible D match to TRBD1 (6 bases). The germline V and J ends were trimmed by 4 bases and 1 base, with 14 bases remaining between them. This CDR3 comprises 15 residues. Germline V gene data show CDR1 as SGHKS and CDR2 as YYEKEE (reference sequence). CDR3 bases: TGTGCCAGCAGCCGCCAACAGGGTTATAACTATGGCTACACCTTC. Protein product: CASSRQQGYNYGYTF.

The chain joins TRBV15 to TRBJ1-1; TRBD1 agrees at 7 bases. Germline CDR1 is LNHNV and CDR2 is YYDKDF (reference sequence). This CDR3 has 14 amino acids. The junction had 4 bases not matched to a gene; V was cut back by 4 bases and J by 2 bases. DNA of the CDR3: TGTGCCACCAGCAAGGGACAGCTAAACACTGAAGCTTTCTTT. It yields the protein CATSKGQLNTEAFF.

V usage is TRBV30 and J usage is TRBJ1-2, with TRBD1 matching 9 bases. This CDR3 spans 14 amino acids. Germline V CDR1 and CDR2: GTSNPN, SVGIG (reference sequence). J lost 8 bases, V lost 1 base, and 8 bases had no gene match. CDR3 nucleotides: TGTGCCTGGAGTGCGACAGGGGGAATAGTAGGCTACACCTTC. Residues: CAWSATGGIVGYTF.

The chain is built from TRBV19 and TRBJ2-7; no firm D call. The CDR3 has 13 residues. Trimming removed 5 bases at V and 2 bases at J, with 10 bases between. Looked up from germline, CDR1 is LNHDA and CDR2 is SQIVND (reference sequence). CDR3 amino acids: CASSDLYTYEQYF. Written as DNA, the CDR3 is TGTGCCAGTAGTGATCTTTACACCTACGAGCAGTACTTC.

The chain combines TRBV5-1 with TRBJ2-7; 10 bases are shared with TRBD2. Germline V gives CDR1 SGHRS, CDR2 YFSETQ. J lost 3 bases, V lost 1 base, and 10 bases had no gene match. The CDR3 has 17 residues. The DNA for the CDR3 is TGCGCCAGCAGCTTGTTTAGCGGGGGGCCACTGAGCTACGAGCAGTACTTC. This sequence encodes CASSLFSGGPLSYEQYF. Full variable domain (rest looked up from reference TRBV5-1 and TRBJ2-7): KAGVTQTPRYLIKTRGQQVTLSCSPISGHRSVSWYQQTPGQGLQFLFEYFSETQRNKGNFPGRFSGRQFSNSRSEMNVSTLELGDSALYLCASSLFSGGPLSYEQYFGPGTRLTVT.

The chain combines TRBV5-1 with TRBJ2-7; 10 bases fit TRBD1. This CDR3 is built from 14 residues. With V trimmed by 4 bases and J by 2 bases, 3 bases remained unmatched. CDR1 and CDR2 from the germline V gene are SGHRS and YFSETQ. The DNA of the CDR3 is TGCGCCAGCAGCCGGACAGGGGGAGCCTACGAGCAGTACTTC. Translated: CASSRTGGAYEQYF.

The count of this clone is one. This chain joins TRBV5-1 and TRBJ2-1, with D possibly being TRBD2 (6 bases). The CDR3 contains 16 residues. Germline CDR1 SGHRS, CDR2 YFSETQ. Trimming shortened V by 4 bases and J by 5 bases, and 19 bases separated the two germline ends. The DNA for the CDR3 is TGCGCCAGCAGCCTTATAGCGGCTGCTAGGGACAATGAGCAGTTCTTC. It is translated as CASSLIAAARDNEQFF.

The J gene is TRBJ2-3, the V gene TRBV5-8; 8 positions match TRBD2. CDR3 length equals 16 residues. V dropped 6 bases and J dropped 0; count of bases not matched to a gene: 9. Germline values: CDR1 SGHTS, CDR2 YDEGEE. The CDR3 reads CASKRGGHSSTDTQYF. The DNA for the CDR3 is TGTGCCAGCAAGCGCGGGGGGCATTCTAGCACAGATACGCAGTATTTT. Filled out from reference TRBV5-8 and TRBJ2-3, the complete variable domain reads EAGVTQSPTHLIKTRGQQATLRCSPISGHTSVYWYQQALGLGLQFLLWYDEGEERNRGNFPPRFSGRQFPNYSSELNVNALELEDSALYLCASKRGGHSSTDTQYFGPGTRLTVL.

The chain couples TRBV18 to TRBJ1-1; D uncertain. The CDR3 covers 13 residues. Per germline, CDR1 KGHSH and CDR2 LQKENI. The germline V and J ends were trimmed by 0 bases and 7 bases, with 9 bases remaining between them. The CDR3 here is CASSPPQVHEAFF. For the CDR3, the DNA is TGTGCCAGCTCACCACCGCAGGTTCATGAAGCTTTCTTT.

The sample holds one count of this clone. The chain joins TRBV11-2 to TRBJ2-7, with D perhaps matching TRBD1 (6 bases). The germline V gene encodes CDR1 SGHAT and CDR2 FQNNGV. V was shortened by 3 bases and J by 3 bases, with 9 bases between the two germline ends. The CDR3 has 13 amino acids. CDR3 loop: CASSFSQGYEQYF. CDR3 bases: TGTGCCAGCAGCTTCTCACAGGGCTACGAGCAGTACTTC.

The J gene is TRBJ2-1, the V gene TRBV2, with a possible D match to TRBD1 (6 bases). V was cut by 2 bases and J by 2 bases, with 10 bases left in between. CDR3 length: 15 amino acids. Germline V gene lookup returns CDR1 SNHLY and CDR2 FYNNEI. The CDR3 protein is CASSEQGTTYNEQFF. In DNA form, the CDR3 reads TGTGCCAGCAGTGAACAGGGGACAACCTACAATGAGCAGTTCTTC.

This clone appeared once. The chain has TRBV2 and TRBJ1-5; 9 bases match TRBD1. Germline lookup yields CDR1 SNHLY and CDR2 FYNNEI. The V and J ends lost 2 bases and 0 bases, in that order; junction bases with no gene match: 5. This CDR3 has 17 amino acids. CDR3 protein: CASSEMGQGYSNQPQHF. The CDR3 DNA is TGTGCCAGCAGTGAAATGGGACAGGGATATAGCAATCAGCCCCAGCATTTT.

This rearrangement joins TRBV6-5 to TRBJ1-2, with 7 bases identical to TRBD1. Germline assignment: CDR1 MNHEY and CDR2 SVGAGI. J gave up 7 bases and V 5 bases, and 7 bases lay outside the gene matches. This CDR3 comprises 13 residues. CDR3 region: CASSPPNRGGYTF. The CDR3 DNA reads TGTGCCAGCAGTCCTCCAAACAGGGGTGGCTACACCTTC.